This T cell receptor beta chain was identified in a study of blood T cell repertoires in COVID-19. Study-level background: Whether acute or convalescent, the COVID-19 samples came from the United States, Italy and Spain. T cells, B-cell-depleted T cells, or PBMCs provided the cDNA or gDNA that served as material.

Germline CDR1 reads SGHDT; CDR2 reads YYEEEE. The CDR3 consists of 14 residues. Trimming shortened V by 5 bases and J by 4 bases, and 12 bases separated the two germline ends. Authors' processing steps: Amplification of reference gene primers provided the estimated nucleated cell counts. Method: immunoSEQ multiplex PCR; TCRdb's copy keeps in-frame clones and lacks some. D and trimming come from the DNA, and the V and J calls and clone size come from that table. The table lists 300,000 to 350,000 clones, more than 75% of them singletons. This chain connects TRBV5-6 to TRBJ2-2, with D possibly matching TRBD1 (6 bases). Sequencing was performed on peripheral blood. The source is a woman aged 18 to 35 who had recovered from COVID-19. This chain's CDR3 is CASRITGSTGELFF. CDR3 DNA sequence: TGTGCCAGCAGAATTACAGGGAGCACCGGGGAGCTGTTTTTT.